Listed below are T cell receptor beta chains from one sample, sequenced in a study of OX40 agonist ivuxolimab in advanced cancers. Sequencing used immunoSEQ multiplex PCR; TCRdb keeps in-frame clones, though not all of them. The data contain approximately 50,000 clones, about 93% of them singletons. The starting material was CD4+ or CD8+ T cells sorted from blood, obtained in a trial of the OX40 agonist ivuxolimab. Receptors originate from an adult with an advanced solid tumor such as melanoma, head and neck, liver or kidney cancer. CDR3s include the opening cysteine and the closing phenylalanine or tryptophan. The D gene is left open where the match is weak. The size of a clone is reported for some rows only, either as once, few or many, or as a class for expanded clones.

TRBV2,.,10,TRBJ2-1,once,CASRRDEQFF,TGTGCCAGCAGGAGGGATGAGCAGTTCTTC
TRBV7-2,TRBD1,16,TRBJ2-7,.,CASSFPGQGTAYEQYF,TGTGCCAGCAGCTTCCCGGGACAGGGTACCGCCTACGAGCAGTACTTC
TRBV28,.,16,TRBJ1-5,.,CASSLTTGLSNQPQHF,TGTGCCAGCAGCCTCACGACAGGCTTGAGCAATCAGCCCCAGCATTTT
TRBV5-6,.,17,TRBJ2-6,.,CASSILFSGAGANVLTF,TGTGCCAGCAGCATATTATTTTCAGGGGCTGGGGCCAACGTCCTGACTTTC
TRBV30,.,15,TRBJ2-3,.,CAWGGQPGSRDTQYF,TGTGCCTGGGGAGGACAGCCAGGTTCACGTGATACGCAGTATTTT
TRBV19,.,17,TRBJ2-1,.,CASSSNRMGVSYNEQFF,TGTGCCAGTAGTAGTAACCGGATGGGAGTATCCTACAATGAGCAGTTCTTC
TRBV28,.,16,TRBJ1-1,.,CASSLWPQGLNTEAFF,TGTGCCAGCAGTCTGTGGCCACAGGGTTTGAACACTGAAGCTTTCTTT
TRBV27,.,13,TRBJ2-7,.,CASSPLTSYEQYF,TGTGCCAGCAGTCCTCTCACCTCCTACGAGCAGTACTTC
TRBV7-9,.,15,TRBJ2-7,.,CASSQQSWSSYEQYF,TGTGCCAGCAGCCAGCAGTCATGGAGCTCCTACGAGCAGTACTTC
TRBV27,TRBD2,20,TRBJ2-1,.,CASSLRRGLAGGPRGDEQFF,TGTGCCAGCAGTTTACGTAGAGGACTAGCGGGAGGGCCTAGAGGGGATGAGCAGTTCTTC
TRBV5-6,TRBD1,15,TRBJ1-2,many,CASITGTGGLYGYTF,TGTGCCAGCATTACCGGGACAGGGGGCCTCTATGGCTACACCTTC
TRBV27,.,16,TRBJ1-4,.,CASSFDSPATNEKLFF,TGTGCCAGCAGTTTCGACAGCCCTGCAACTAATGAAAAACTGTTTTTT
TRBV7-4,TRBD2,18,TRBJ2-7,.,CASSPSAGERGCSYEQYF,TGTGCCAGCAGCCCCTCAGCGGGAGAGAGAGGGTGCTCCTACGAGCAGTACTTC
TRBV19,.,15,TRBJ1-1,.,CASSSLDSANTEAFF,TGTGCCAGTAGTTCCCTGGACAGCGCGAACACTGAAGCTTTCTTT
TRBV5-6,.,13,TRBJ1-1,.,CASNPTGYTEAFF,TGTGCCAGCAACCCCACAGGGTACACTGAAGCTTTCTTT
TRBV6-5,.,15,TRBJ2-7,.,CASSTHRGQTYEQYF,TGTGCCAGCAGTACCCATCGGGGGCAGACCTACGAGCAGTACTTC
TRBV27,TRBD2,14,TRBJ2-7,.,CASSAGTSGYEQYF,TGTGCCAGCAGCGCCGGGACTAGCGGCTACGAGCAGTACTTC
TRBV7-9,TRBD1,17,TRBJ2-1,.,CASSYPTGTGGLNEQFF,TGTGCCAGCAGCTACCCAACCGGGACAGGGGGGCTGAATGAGCAGTTCTTC
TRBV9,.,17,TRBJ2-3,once,CASSVERGGQGQITQYF,TGTGCCAGCAGCGTAGAAAGAGGGGGGCAGGGCCAGATTACGCAGTATTTT
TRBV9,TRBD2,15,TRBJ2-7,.,CASSVNSGRVYEQYF,TGTGCCAGCAGCGTAAATAGCGGGAGAGTCTACGAGCAGTACTTC
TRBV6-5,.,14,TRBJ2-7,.,CASSYSSRGDEQYF,TGTGCCAGCAGTTACTCTAGCCGCGGGGACGAGCAGTACTTC
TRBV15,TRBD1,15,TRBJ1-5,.,CATSRDRQGGQPQHF,TGTGCCACCAGCAGAGATCGACAGGGAGGTCAGCCCCAGCATTTT
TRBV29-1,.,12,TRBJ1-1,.,CSVVAQTNEAFF,TGCAGCGTTGTGGCACAGACGAATGAAGCTTTCTTT
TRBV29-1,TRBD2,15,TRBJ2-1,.,CSVVASGATYNEQFF,TGCAGCGTTGTAGCTAGCGGGGCTACCTACAATGAGCAGTTCTTC
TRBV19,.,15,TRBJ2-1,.,CASSLAGNTYNEQFF,TGTGCCAGTAGTCTGGCGGGTAACACCTACAATGAGCAGTTCTTC
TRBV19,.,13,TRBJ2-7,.,CASRSAVSYEQYF,TGTGCCAGCCGGAGCGCGGTATCCTACGAGCAGTACTTC
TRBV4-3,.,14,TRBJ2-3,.,CASSQGSARDTQYF,TGCGCCAGCAGCCAAGGGAGCGCACGAGATACGCAGTATTTT
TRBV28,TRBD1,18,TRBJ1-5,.,CASSLAGQGARSNQPQHF,TGTGCCAGCAGTTTAGCGGGACAGGGGGCGCGAAGCAATCAGCCCCAGCATTTT
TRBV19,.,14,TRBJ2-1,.,CASRGKGEYNEQFF,TGTGCCAGTAGGGGGAAAGGAGAGTACAATGAGCAGTTCTTC
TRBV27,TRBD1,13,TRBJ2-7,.,CASSTTGAYEQYF,TGTGCCAGCAGTACGACAGGGGCCTACGAGCAGTACTTC
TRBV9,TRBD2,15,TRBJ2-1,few,CASSVGLAGYNEQFF,TGTGCCAGCAGCGTGGGACTAGCGGGCTACAATGAGCAGTTCTTC
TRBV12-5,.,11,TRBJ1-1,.,CASGLGSEAFF,TGTGCTAGTGGTTTGGGGAGTGAAGCTTTCTTT
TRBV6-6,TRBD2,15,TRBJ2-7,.,CASSARTSETYEQYF,TGTGCCAGCAGTGCCCGGACTAGCGAAACCTACGAGCAGTACTTC
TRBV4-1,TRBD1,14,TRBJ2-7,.,CASSQSTGEYEQYF,TGCGCCAGCAGCCAGTCGACAGGGGAGTACGAGCAGTACTTC
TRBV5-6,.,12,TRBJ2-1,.,CASSPWENEQFF,TGTGCCAGCAGCCCGTGGGAAAATGAGCAGTTCTTC
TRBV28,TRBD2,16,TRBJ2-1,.,CASSLRRTSGSYEQFF,TGTGCCAGCAGTTTAAGGAGAACTAGCGGGAGTTATGAGCAGTTCTTC
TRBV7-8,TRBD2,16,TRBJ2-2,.,CASSLNLAGFTGELFF,TGTGCCAGCAGCTTGAACCTAGCGGGGTTTACCGGGGAGCTGTTTTTT
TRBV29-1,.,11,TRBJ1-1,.,CTDQLDTEAFF,TGCACCGATCAACTGGACACTGAAGCTTTCTTT
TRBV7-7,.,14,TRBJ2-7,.,CASSFGVNDYEQYF,TGTGCCAGCAGCTTCGGCGTAAACGATTACGAGCAGTACTTC
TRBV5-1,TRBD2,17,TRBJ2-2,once,CASSWPGAGGITGELFF,TGCGCCAGCAGCTGGCCCGGTGCGGGAGGGATCACCGGGGAGCTGTTTTTT
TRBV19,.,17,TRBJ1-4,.,CASSIRVRGTENEKLFF,TGTGCCAGTAGTATACGGGTACGCGGGACGGAAAATGAAAAACTGTTTTTT
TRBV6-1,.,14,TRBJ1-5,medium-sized,CASSEGGEGQPQHF,TGTGCCAGCAGTGAAGGAGGTGAAGGTCAGCCCCAGCATTTT
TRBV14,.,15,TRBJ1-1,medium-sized,CASSPQYPSNTEAFF,TGTGCCAGCAGCCCTCAATACCCCTCGAACACTGAAGCTTTCTTT
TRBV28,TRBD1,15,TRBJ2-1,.,CASSFLQGAYNEQFF,TGTGCCAGCAGTTTTCTACAGGGGGCCTACAATGAGCAGTTCTTC
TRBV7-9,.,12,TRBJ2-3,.,CASRLGSDTQYF,TGTGCCAGCAGACTAGGATCAGATACGCAGTATTTT
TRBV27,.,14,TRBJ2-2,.,CASSLRQGTGELFF,TGTGCCAGCAGTTTACGGCAGGGCACCGGGGAGCTGTTTTTT
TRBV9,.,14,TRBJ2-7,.,CASSVGSGVRKQYF,TGTGCCAGCAGCGTAGGGTCTGGGGTACGGAAACAGTACTTC
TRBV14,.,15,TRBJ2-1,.,CASSYLAVWMNEQFF,TGTGCCAGCAGCTACCTAGCCGTATGGATGAATGAGCAGTTCTTC
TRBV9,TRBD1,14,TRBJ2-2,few,CASSVDQGAGELFF,TGTGCCAGCAGCGTGGACCAGGGGGCCGGGGAGCTGTTTTTT
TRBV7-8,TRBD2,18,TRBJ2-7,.,CASSFAREALRYSYEQYF,TGTGCCAGCAGCTTTGCGCGGGAGGCACTTAGGTACTCCTACGAGCAGTACTTC
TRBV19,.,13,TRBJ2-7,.,CASSPLLRANQYF,TGTGCCAGTAGTCCCCTGCTCAGGGCCAATCAGTACTTC
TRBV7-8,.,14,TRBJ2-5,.,CASSLGAVQETQYF,TGTGCCAGCAGCTTAGGGGCAGTTCAAGAGACCCAGTACTTC
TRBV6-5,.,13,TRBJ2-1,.,CASSYSLGNEQFF,TGTGCCAGCAGTTACTCCCTCGGGAATGAGCAGTTCTTC
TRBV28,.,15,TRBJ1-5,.,CASSLWDSRNQPQHF,TGTGCCAGCAGTTTATGGGACAGTCGGAATCAGCCCCAGCATTTT
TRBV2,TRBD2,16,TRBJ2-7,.,CASSPRRELNPYEQYF,TGTGCCAGCAGTCCTAGGCGGGAGCTTAATCCCTACGAGCAGTACTTC
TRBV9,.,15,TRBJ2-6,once,CASSVGGSGANVLTF,TGTGCCAGCAGCGTAGGAGGGTCTGGGGCCAACGTCCTGACTTTC